Here is one T cell receptor (beta chain) with its context. Antigen unknown. Clones were read by immunoSEQ multiplex PCR, and TCRdb kept only the in-frame ones, dropping some. The repertoire holds some 2,000,000 clones, with about 94% as singletons. V lost 3 bases to trimming and J lost 5 bases, with 8 bases between them. Germline lookup yields CDR1 LGHNT and CDR2 FRNRAP. The CDR3 contains 12 residues. The data originate from a study of shared clonotypes between healthy human individuals. CD45RO-negative CD8 cells positively selected for CCR7 made up the naive population, which excluded terminally differentiated effector memory CD45RA+ cells. Study results and caveats: Deeper or shallower sequencing was expected to change how clonotypes are shared among donors. Some naive CD4 clonotypes, approximately 4.5%, turned up in common across several donors. The four-donor shared clonotypes exceeded non-shared clonotypes in generation probability, with non-shared ones scoring lower.

The origin of this receptor is a man younger than 30 in good health. The source material was naive CD8+ T cells sorted from blood. The rearrangement uses TRBV12-5 and TRBJ2-7; D may be TRBD2 (5 bases). This CDR3 is CASGFPGDEQYF. CDR3 DNA: TGTGCTAGTGGTTTCCCCGGGGACGAGCAGTACTTC.